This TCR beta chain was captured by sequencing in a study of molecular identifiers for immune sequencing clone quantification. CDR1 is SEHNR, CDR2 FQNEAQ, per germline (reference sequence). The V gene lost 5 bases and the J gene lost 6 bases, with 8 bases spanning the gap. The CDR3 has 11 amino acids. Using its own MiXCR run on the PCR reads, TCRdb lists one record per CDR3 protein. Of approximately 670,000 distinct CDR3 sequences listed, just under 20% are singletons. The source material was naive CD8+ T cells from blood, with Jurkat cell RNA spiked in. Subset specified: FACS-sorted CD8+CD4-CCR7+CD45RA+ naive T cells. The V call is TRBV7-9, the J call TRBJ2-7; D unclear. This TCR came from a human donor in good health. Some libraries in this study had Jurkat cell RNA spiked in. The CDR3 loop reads CASSPRFEQYF. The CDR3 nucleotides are TGTGCCAGCAGCCCTCGATTCGAGCAGTACTTC.